This T cell receptor beta chain was sequenced in a study of T cells after yellow fever vaccination. Study context: SMART-Seq v4 Ultra Low Input served to prepare low-cell-number fractions.

TCRdb independently ran MiXCR on the 5' RACE reads; one entry per CDR3 protein. The sample lists under 600,000 distinct CDR3 sequences, about a fifth occurring once. This clonotype was detected a few times. The antigen is not known. Trimming left V 6 bases short and J 8 bases short, with 17 bases between. CDR1 is MNHEY and CDR2 is SMNVEV in the germline V gene (reference sequence). The CDR3 runs to 14 residues. Study observations and caveats: Subsequent to the booster, the majority of primary-vaccination clones reappeared (approximately 95% CD4, 85% to 90% CD8). It was a weaker secondary response, yet one that peaked faster, at day 5 versus 15.

The sequence came from a man younger than 30 who received the YFV17D yellow fever vaccine. The sequences come from PBMCs, collected around 3 weeks after the first yellow fever vaccination. The chain joins TRBV27 to TRBJ2-1, with a tentative D call TRBD2 (5 bases). CDR3 loop: CASSLAGSNHEQFF. The DNA for the CDR3 is TGTGCCAGCAGCCTTGCGGGCTCGAACCATGAGCAGTTCTTC.